Listed below are T cell receptor beta chains from one sample, sequenced in a study of T cell responses to AZD1222 COVID-19 vaccine. Only in-frame clones appear in the TCRdb table, and some are missing; sequencing was by immunoSEQ multiplex PCR. The table has roughly 150,000 clones, 90% seen once; the top ten hold about 6%. Sequenced here: peripheral blood, sampled 28 days after the second AZD1222 dose. These receptors all stem from an adult who received the AZD1222 COVID-19 vaccine. Each CDR3 is given with its conserved first and last residue. D genes are given only for firm matches. Clone size, where shown, is once, few, many, or a class for clones that have expanded.

V: TRBV28; D: -; size: -; J: TRBJ2-5; length: 16; CDR3: CASSPGQRKYQETQYF; DNA: TGTGCCAGCAGCCCCGGACAGAGAAAGTACCAAGAGACCCAGTACTTC
V: TRBV23-1; D: -; size: -; J: TRBJ2-5; length: 14; CDR3: CASSPRDREETQYF; DNA: TGCGCCAGCAGTCCTCGGGACCGGGAGGAGACCCAGTACTTC
V: TRBV27; D: TRBD1; size: -; J: TRBJ1-6; length: 13; CDR3: CASRRQGNSPLHF; DNA: TGTGCCAGCAGGAGACAGGGAAATTCACCCCTCCACTTT
V: TRBV10-2; D: -; size: -; J: TRBJ1-2; length: 13; CDR3: CASSIQENYGYTF; DNA: TGCGCCAGCAGTATACAAGAAAACTATGGCTACACCTTC
V: TRBV30; D: TRBD1; size: -; J: TRBJ2-7; length: 14; CDR3: CAWSRQGTSYEQYF; DNA: TGTGCCTGGAGCCGACAGGGGACATCCTACGAGCAGTACTTC
V: TRBV7-3; D: TRBD1; size: -; J: TRBJ1-1; length: 13; CDR3: CASSLGTATEAFF; DNA: TGTGCCAGCAGCCTCGGGACAGCCACTGAAGCTTTCTTT
V: TRBV19; D: -; size: -; J: TRBJ1-1; length: 12; CDR3: CASFRGTTEAFF; DNA: TGTGCCAGTTTCCGGGGAACCACTGAAGCTTTCTTT
V: TRBV30; D: -; size: once; J: TRBJ1-5; length: 14; CDR3: CAWSLSWGNQPQHF; DNA: TGTGCCTGGAGTTTGAGTTGGGGCAATCAGCCCCAGCATTTT
V: TRBV19; D: -; size: -; J: TRBJ1-6; length: 14; CDR3: CASSIRGQNSPLHF; DNA: TGTGCCAGCTCAATACGGGGGCAGAATTCACCCCTCCACTTT
V: TRBV27; D: -; size: -; J: TRBJ2-7; length: 14; CDR3: CASSFDRPPYEQYF; DNA: TGTGCCAGCAGTTTCGACAGGCCGCCGTACGAGCAGTACTTC
V: TRBV11-2; D: -; size: -; J: TRBJ2-3; length: 13; CDR3: CASSLGQVDTQYF; DNA: TGTGCCAGCAGCTTAGGTCAAGTAGATACGCAGTATTTT
V: TRBV4-2; D: TRBD2; size: few; J: TRBJ2-7; length: 16; CDR3: CASSQQAGGSSYEQYF; DNA: TGTGCCAGCAGCCAACAAGCGGGAGGGAGCTCCTACGAGCAGTACTTC
V: TRBV10-3; D: -; size: -; J: TRBJ2-1; length: 12; CDR3: CAIRDSYNEQFF; DNA: TGTGCCATCAGGGACAGCTACAATGAGCAGTTCTTC
V: TRBV6-6; D: -; size: many; J: TRBJ1-5; length: 16; CDR3: CASSPGRGLSNQPQHF; DNA: TGTGCCAGCAGCCCCGGCAGGGGCCTTAGCAATCAGCCCCAGCATTTT
V: TRBV19; D: TRBD2; size: few; J: TRBJ2-5; length: 14; CDR3: CASSLGTSPETQYF; DNA: TGTGCCAGTAGTTTAGGGACTAGCCCGGAGACCCAGTACTTC
V: TRBV28; D: TRBD1; size: -; J: TRBJ1-2; length: 11; CDR3: CASVQGDGYTF; DNA: TGTGCCAGCGTACAGGGGGATGGCTACACCTTC
V: TRBV5-6; D: -; size: -; J: TRBJ2-5; length: 15; CDR3: CASSLVGQGSETQYF; DNA: TGTGCCAGCAGCTTAGTGGGGCAGGGTAGCGAGACCCAGTACTTC
V: TRBV4-2; D: -; size: -; J: TRBJ1-1; length: 13; CDR3: CASSLRGNTEAFF; DNA: TGTGCCAGCAGCCTCAGGGGGAACACTGAAGCTTTCTTT
V: TRBV11-2; D: TRBD2; size: -; J: TRBJ2-5; length: 16; CDR3: CASSLVISGGQKTQYF; DNA: TGTGCCAGCAGCTTAGTGATTAGCGGGGGTCAGAAGACCCAGTACTTC
V: TRBV4-2; D: -; size: -; J: TRBJ2-3; length: 16; CDR3: CASSHRTALGGDTQYF; DNA: TGTGCCAGCAGCCATCGCACGGCCCTTGGTGGAGATACGCAGTATTTT
V: TRBV19; D: TRBD1; size: -; J: TRBJ1-4; length: 18; CDR3: CASSPAGTETVPNEKLFF; DNA: TGTGCCAGTAGTCCAGCCGGGACAGAAACCGTCCCTAATGAAAAACTGTTTTTT
V: TRBV7-2; D: -; size: -; J: TRBJ2-4; length: 16; CDR3: CASSLNTGIAKNIQYF; DNA: TGTGCCAGCAGCTTAAATACTGGGATAGCCAAAAACATTCAGTACTTC
V: TRBV7-2; D: TRBD1; size: -; J: TRBJ2-7; length: 13; CDR3: CASSADRVREQYF; DNA: TGTGCCAGCAGCGCCGACAGGGTCCGGGAGCAGTACTTC
V: TRBV6-5; D: -; size: -; J: TRBJ1-2; length: 13; CDR3: CASSSGGSSLPTF; DNA: TGTGCCAGCAGTTCGGGAGGGAGTAGTTTACCCACCTTC
V: TRBV6-6; D: -; size: -; J: TRBJ1-2; length: 14; CDR3: CASQTETGTYGYTF; DNA: TGTGCCAGTCAAACCGAGACAGGAACATATGGCTACACCTTC
V: TRBV14; D: -; size: -; J: TRBJ2-3; length: 15; CDR3: CASSQRTVSTDTQYF; DNA: TGTGCCAGCAGCCAGAGGACAGTTAGCACAGATACGCAGTATTTT
V: TRBV7-9; D: TRBD2; size: -; J: TRBJ2-2; length: 16; CDR3: CASSLDLAGNTGELFF; DNA: TGTGCCAGCAGCTTAGATCTAGCGGGAAACACCGGGGAGCTGTTTTTT
V: TRBV9; D: -; size: -; J: TRBJ2-7; length: 13; CDR3: CASSEALRGEQYF; DNA: TGTGCCAGCAGCGAGGCGCTTCGGGGCGAGCAGTACTTC
V: TRBV7-8; D: -; size: once; J: TRBJ1-5; length: 15; CDR3: CASSLHRTDNQPQHF; DNA: TGTGCCAGCAGCTTACACAGGACAGATAATCAGCCCCAGCATTTT
V: TRBV7-2; D: TRBD1; size: -; J: TRBJ1-1; length: 15; CDR3: CASSNYRGEYTEAFF; DNA: TGTGCCAGCAGCAACTACAGGGGGGAGTACACTGAAGCTTTCTTT
V: TRBV5-6; D: -; size: -; J: TRBJ1-6; length: 17; CDR3: CASSLRAGAGYNSPLHF; DNA: TGTGCCAGCAGCTTGAGGGCAGGGGCTGGGTATAATTCACCCCTCCACTTT
V: TRBV7-2; D: -; size: -; J: TRBJ1-4; length: 12; CDR3: CASSKQAEKLFF; DNA: TGTGCCAGCAGCAAGCAGGCTGAAAAACTGTTTTTT
V: TRBV19; D: -; size: once; J: TRBJ1-6; length: 17; CDR3: CASSIEVGGSYNSPLHF; DNA: TGTGCCAGTAGTATCGAGGTCGGAGGCTCCTATAATTCACCCCTCCACTTT
V: TRBV6-5; D: -; size: -; J: TRBJ1-5; length: 14; CDR3: CASSPRPGNQPQHF; DNA: TGTGCCAGCAGCCCCCGCCCTGGGAACCAGCCCCAGCATTTT
V: TRBV30; D: -; size: -; J: TRBJ1-2; length: 19; CDR3: CAWSVLSGRIANSNYGYTF; DNA: TGTGCCTGGAGTGTACTGTCGGGCAGGATAGCTAATTCTAACTATGGCTACACCTTC
V: TRBV11-1; D: TRBD2; size: -; J: TRBJ2-5; length: 16; CDR3: CASSPRRSGVQETQYF; DNA: TGTGCCAGCAGCCCGAGGCGAAGCGGGGTCCAAGAGACCCAGTACTTC
V: TRBV29-1; D: -; size: -; J: TRBJ2-3; length: 14; CDR3: CSVDGNRGTDTQYF; DNA: TGCAGCGTCGATGGGAACAGGGGCACAGATACGCAGTATTTT
V: TRBV4-1; D: TRBD1; size: few; J: TRBJ1-2; length: 15; CDR3: CASSQGTGANYGYTF; DNA: TGCGCCAGCAGCCAAGGTACAGGGGCTAACTATGGCTACACCTTC
V: TRBV19; D: -; size: -; J: TRBJ1-3; length: 13; CDR3: CASMNRAGNTIYF; DNA: TGTGCCAGTATGAACAGGGCTGGAAACACCATATATTTT
V: TRBV19; D: TRBD1; size: -; J: TRBJ1-5; length: 15; CDR3: CASSRGGQGAWPQHF; DNA: TGTGCCAGTAGTAGGGGCGGACAGGGGGCTTGGCCCCAGCATTTT
V: TRBV9; D: -; size: -; J: TRBJ2-4; length: 11; CDR3: CASSVGNIQYF; DNA: TGTGCCAGCAGCGTAGGGAACATTCAGTACTTC
V: TRBV6-5; D: TRBD2; size: -; J: TRBJ2-1; length: 16; CDR3: CASSLSGRGEYNEQFF; DNA: TGTGCCAGCAGTTTGTCGGGGCGGGGGGAATACAATGAGCAGTTCTTC
V: TRBV11-2; D: -; size: -; J: TRBJ2-7; length: 14; CDR3: CASSLVGQTTRQYF; DNA: TGTGCCAGCAGCTTAGTAGGACAGACTACGAGGCAGTACTTC
V: TRBV29-1; D: -; size: -; J: TRBJ1-1; length: 15; CDR3: CSVDRGGAGNTEAFF; DNA: TGCAGCGTTGATAGGGGGGGCGCCGGAAACACTGAAGCTTTCTTT
V: TRBV5-1; D: -; size: -; J: TRBJ1-6; length: 15; CDR3: CASSLDAPSDSPLHF; DNA: TGCGCCAGCAGCTTGGACGCCCCTTCTGATTCACCCCTCCACTTT
V: TRBV28; D: -; size: -; J: TRBJ1-1; length: 15; CDR3: CASSSPGLGNTEAFF; DNA: TGTGCCAGCAGTTCCCCGGGTTTAGGGAACACTGAAGCTTTCTTT
V: TRBV2; D: -; size: -; J: TRBJ1-5; length: 15; CDR3: CASSDFSGSIQPQHF; DNA: TGTGCCAGCAGTGACTTTTCAGGGAGTATTCAGCCCCAGCATTTT
V: TRBV9; D: TRBD1; size: -; J: TRBJ2-2; length: 15; CDR3: CASSVWTGNTGELFF; DNA: TGTGCCAGCAGCGTATGGACAGGGAACACCGGGGAGCTGTTTTTT
V: TRBV6-4; D: -; size: -; J: TRBJ1-2; length: 12; CDR3: CASRNLGYGYTF; DNA: TGTGCCAGCCGAAATCTTGGCTATGGCTACACCTTC
V: TRBV30; D: -; size: -; J: TRBJ1-2; length: 11; CDR3: CAWSVLNGYTF; DNA: TGTGCCTGGAGTGTACTTAATGGCTACACCTTC
V: TRBV15; D: -; size: -; J: TRBJ1-5; length: 18; CDR3: CATSRDSGGGSSNQPQHF; DNA: TGTGCCACCAGCAGAGATTCGGGTGGGGGGTCCAGCAATCAGCCCCAGCATTTT
V: TRBV29-1; D: -; size: -; J: TRBJ1-6; length: 18; CDR3: CSVEDQGREEDYNSPLHF; DNA: TGCAGCGTTGAAGATCAAGGCAGGGAAGAGGATTATAATTCACCCCTCCACTTT